The 18 T cell receptor beta chains listed next were all sequenced from one sample in a study of regulatory T cells in long-lasting Graves disease. To make TCR beta libraries, researchers used iRepertoire HTBI primers and Arm-PCR of CDR3 regions. TCRdb passed the multiplex PCR reads through MiXCR, listing each CDR3 protein once. The data contain about half a million distinct CDR3 sequences, more than 10% of them singletons. Specified time point: newly diagnosed GD, antithyroid drugs for less than 3 months. PBMCs provided the RNA from which the TCR library was made. These same records also appear under a second study, on T cells in Graves' hyperthyroidism and ophthalmopathy.

Specimen: peripheral blood mononuclear cells (PBMCs), collected at new diagnosis, from a patient treated with antithyroid drugs. The receptor set was obtained from a woman in her 30s with Graves disease.

This clonotype occurred many times. The chain couples TRBV27 to TRBJ2-7; 7 nucleotides line up with TRBD2. J lost 9 bases, V lost 2 bases, and 19 bases had no gene match. Germline V gives CDR1 MNHEY, CDR2 SMNVEV (reference sequence). The length of the CDR3 is 17 residues. The CDR3 nucleotides read TGTGCCAGCAGTTTACTGGCCAGGCGGGAGAAGGCCATGAGGCAGTACTTC. Amino acid sequence: CASSLLARREKAMRQYF.

V gene TRBV27 combines with J gene TRBJ1-2; D possibly corresponds to TRBD1 (5 bases). Germline V CDR1 and CDR2: MNHEY, SMNVEV (reference sequence). The length of the CDR3 is 14 residues. V gave up 6 bases and J gave up 4 bases, with 15 bases separating them. The CDR3 loop reads CASRPGGSGYGYTF. CDR3 DNA sequence: TGTGCCAGCAGGCCCGGGGGATCTGGCTATGGCTACACCTTC.

V and J are TRBV28 and TRBJ2-3; 12 bases line up with TRBD2. V gave up 5 bases and J gave up 2 bases; unmatched junction bases: 11. Germline values: CDR1 MDHEN, CDR2 SYDVKM. This CDR3 has 18 amino acids. CDR3 amino acids: CASSPLAGGIFSTDTQYF. DNA for the CDR3: TGTGCCAGCAGTCCTCTAGCGGGAGGGATCTTCTCCACAGATACGCAGTATTTT.

This clonotype has a handful of counts. The chain has TRBV30 and TRBJ2-7; TRBD2 agrees at 7 bases. V dropped 4 bases and J dropped 2; count of bases not matched to a gene: 8. This CDR3 has 14 residues. Germline CDR1 is GTSNPN and CDR2 is SVGIG (reference sequence). CDR3 DNA: TGTGCCTGGACCCCTCAGGCGGGGGCCTACGAGCAGTACTTC. Its protein product is CAWTPQAGAYEQYF.

At least ten counts were recorded for this clonotype. J is TRBJ2-1 and V is TRBV30; 9 nucleotides line up with TRBD2. Germline V lookup: CDR1 GTSNPN, CDR2 SVGIG (reference sequence). This CDR3 contains 15 residues. V shed 4 bases, J shed 7 bases, and the junction held 11 bases outside the gene matches. CDR3 nucleotides: TGTGCCTGGATTCTCGCGGGAGGGCCTCCGAATGAGCAGTTCTTC. Amino acids: CAWILAGGPPNEQFF.

A few counts support this clonotype. The chain has TRBV29-1 and TRBJ2-7; the D gene could be TRBD1 or TRBD2 (5 bases each). V was trimmed by 1 base and J by 2 bases, leaving 9 bases between them. CDR1 and CDR2 (germline): SQVTM, ANQGSEA. The CDR3 spans 13 residues. The CDR3 nucleotides read TGCAGCGTTGAAGTTAGGGACCCCTACGAGCAGTACTTC. This gives the protein CSVEVRDPYEQYF.

Ten or more counts support this clonotype. The chain employs TRBV6-1 and TRBJ2-7; 10 bases agree with TRBD2. Germline V gene data show CDR1 as MNHNS and CDR2 as SASEGT. Trimming took 6 bases from V and 5 from J; bases not matched to a gene: 7. The CDR3 is 14 residues long. In nucleotides, the CDR3 is TGTGCCAGCAGAACTAGCGGGACGAGCCACGAGCAGTACTTC. It is translated as CASRTSGTSHEQYF.

This clonotype was observed a handful of times. The chain couples TRBV2 to TRBJ2-3, with D perhaps TRBD1 or TRBD2 (5 bases each). Trimming cost V 9 bases and J 1 base, with 11 bases left between them. The CDR3 has 13 amino acids. In germline, CDR1 is SNHLY, CDR2 FYNNEI. The CDR3 coding sequence is TGTGCCAGTGGGGGTGCTGGCACAGATACGCAGTATTTT. Protein: CASGGAGTDTQYF.

In its sample, this clonotype was seen many times. V gene TRBV11-1 combines with J gene TRBJ2-5, with D tentatively TRBD1 or TRBD2 (5 bases each). The V and J ends lost 2 bases and 3 bases respectively, with 13 bases between them. The length of the CDR3 is 15 residues. From germline, CDR1 is SGHAT and CDR2 FQDESV (reference sequence). The CDR3 protein is CASSLNTGTKETQYF. The CDR3 DNA follows: TGTGCCAGCAGCTTAAATACCGGGACGAAAGAGACCCAGTACTTC.

The chain carries TRBV6-2 or TRBV6-3 and TRBJ1-1; the D is unclear. With 4 bases removed from V and 11 bases from J, the gap between germline ends came to 14 bases. This CDR3 region has 12 residues. Germline V gives CDR1 MNHEY, CDR2 SVGEGT. CDR3 bases: TGTGCCAGCAGTTTGGCGGCGTACCGTGCTTTCTTT. This gives the protein CASSLAAYRAFF.

At least ten counts were recorded for this clonotype. This chain joins TRBV13 and TRBJ2-2; possible D gene TRBD1, 5 bases. Germline lookup yields CDR1 PRHDT and CDR2 FYEKMQ (reference sequence). Trimming removed 1 base at V and 7 bases at J, with 7 bases between. CDR3 length equals 13 residues. CDR3 loop: CASSLAGFGELFF. CDR3 DNA: TGTGCCAGCAGCTTAGCAGGGTTCGGGGAGCTGTTTTTT. Filled out from reference TRBV13 and TRBJ2-2, the complete variable domain reads AAGVIQSPRHLIKEKRETATLKCYPIPRHDTVYWYQQGPGQDPQFLISFYEKMQSDKGSIPDRFSAQQFSDYHSELNMSSLELGDSALYFCASSLAGFGELFFGEGSRLTVL.

As for this clonotype: A much more abundant neighbour one base away suggests this may be a read error. The conserved phenylalanine or tryptophan normally closing the CDR3 is absent here, so this likely arose from a read error. The chain links TRBV9 to TRBJ1-6; weak D call: TRBD1 (5 bases). Trimming took 0 bases from V and 2 from J, leaving 9 bases between them. CDR1 is SGDLS, CDR2 YYNGEE, per germline. The CDR3 is 16 amino acids. Here the CDR3 DNA reads TGTGCCAGCAGCGTAGAAGGGGACCCCTATAATTCACCCCTCCACTCT. Translating gives CASSVEGDPYNSPLHS.

This clonotype came up a few times. Compared with germline, one end of the junction differs, possibly owing to a read error. The chain recombines TRBV20-1 with TRBJ1-2, with unresolved D. The CDR3 is made up of 15 amino acids. Per germline, CDR1 DFQATT and CDR2 SNEGSKA (reference sequence). In DNA form, the CDR3 reads TGCAGTGCTAGTCATATTGGCGGGGATAACTATAGCTACACCTTC. Translation gives CSASHIGGDNYSYTF.

J is TRBJ2-1 and V is TRBV4-1; no firm D call. V was clipped by 4 bases and J by 6 bases, with 10 bases between them. CDR3 length: 13 amino acids. The germline CDR1 and CDR2 sequences are MGHRA and YSYEKL. Written as DNA, the CDR3 is TGCGCCAGCAGCCGGGGTAGAACCAATGAGCAGTTCTTC. Amino acid sequence: CASSRGRTNEQFF.

A few counts support this clonotype. The chain recombines TRBV2 with TRBJ2-3, with a possible D match to TRBD1 (5 bases). Germline CDR1 SNHLY, CDR2 FYNNEI. V was clipped by 6 bases and J by 0 bases, with 10 bases between them. CDR3 length: 14 residues. The CDR3 loop reads CASRVTGSTDTQYF. For the CDR3, the DNA is TGTGCCAGCAGGGTAACAGGCAGCACAGATACGCAGTATTTT.

This clonotype has a handful of counts. The chain has TRBV18 and TRBJ2-1, with D hard to call. Germline assignment: CDR1 KGHSH and CDR2 LQKENI. Trimming stripped 0 bases from V and 0 bases from J, with 12 bases between. This CDR3 comprises 17 residues. The CDR3 DNA reads TGTGCCAGCTCACCACCGATCAGTAAGAGCTCCTACAATGAGCAGTTCTTC. Amino acid sequence: CASSPPISKSSYNEQFF.

At least ten counts were recorded for this clonotype. This chain connects TRBV30 to TRBJ1-1; D remains unclear. This CDR3 is built from 11 residues. Trimming stripped 5 bases from V and 8 bases from J, with 12 bases between. In germline, CDR1 is GTSNPN, CDR2 SVGIG (reference sequence). This CDR3 is CAWGRLSEAFF. DNA for the CDR3: TGTGCCTGGGGGCGTCTCTCCGAAGCTTTCTTT.

Only one count was recorded for this clonotype. V is TRBV19 and J is TRBJ2-2, with TRBD2 matching 7 bases. The V gene's germline CDR1 is LNHDA and CDR2 SQIVND (reference sequence). This CDR3 contains 13 residues. J was trimmed by 9 bases and V by 5 bases; bases with no gene match: 6. DNA for the CDR3: TGTGCCAGTAGTTGGGCGGGAGAGCGGGAGCTGTTTTTT. Translation gives CASSWAGERELFF.